This entry lists 2 T cell receptor beta chains sequenced from one sample in a study of cytomegalovirus exposure and HLA in healthy donors. Primers: 60 Vbeta forward and 13 Jbeta reverse. Sequencing was performed with immunoSEQ multiplex PCR; in TCRdb, only in-frame clones are kept and a portion is missing. The sample carries 180,000 or so clones, over 70% recorded once. Sequenced sample: PBMCs. The source of these receptors is a male donor in good health and CMV-seronegative.

This clone was counted only a few times. The V call is TRBV5-4, the J call TRBJ2-7; TRBD1 matches at 8 bases. The V and J ends lost 1 base and 2 bases, in that order; junction bases with no gene match: 8. The CDR3 sequence is 16 residues long. Germline CDR1 reads SGHNT; CDR2 reads YYREEE (reference sequence). CDR3 region: CASSLPQGALAYEQYF. In DNA form, the CDR3 reads TGTGCCAGCAGCTTGCCCCAGGGGGCCCTCGCCTACGAGCAGTACTTC.

The rearrangement joins TRBV28 to TRBJ2-1; no clear D gene. V was clipped by 9 bases and J by 2 bases, with 8 bases between them. The CDR3 consists of 12 residues. In germline, CDR1 is MDHEN, CDR2 SYDVKM. As DNA, the CDR3 is TGTGCCAGAGACAAAACCTACAATGAGCAGTTCTTC. Translated: CARDKTYNEQFF.